This T cell receptor (beta chain) was recorded in a study of control samples from healthy donors and cancer patients. Here immunoSEQ multiplex PCR was the method, and the copy in TCRdb shows in-frame clones only, minus some. The top ten clones hold around 5.7% of a sample with roughly 80,000 clones, more than 70% of them seen once. The J segment lost 3 bases and the V segment lost 1 base, leaving 4 bases of the junction unmatched. The CDR3 has 16 amino acids. Germline CDR1 and CDR2: LNHDA and SQIVND (reference sequence). Source material: blood. This sequence originates from a woman between 50 and 59 years old in good health. The chain combines TRBV19 with TRBJ1-1, with 11 bases that match TRBD1. The CDR3 spells CASSIVRTGGYTEAFF. CDR3 nucleotides: TGTGCCAGTAGTATAGTAAGGACAGGGGGCTACACTGAAGCTTTCTTT.